Listed below are T cell receptor beta chains from one sample, sequenced in a study of CD8+CD57+ T cells in acquired aplastic anemia. MiXCR was run by TCRdb on the reads, yielding one entry per CDR3 protein. The table has about 270,000 distinct CDR3 sequences, 56% seen once. Sequenced: sorted CD4+, CD8+, or CD8+CD57+ T cells (not recorded which) from PBMCs. The receptors here all came from a human donor with severe aplastic anemia or a healthy control (not recorded which). Both conserved end residues are part of each CDR3. Each record gives: clone size, D gene, V gene, J gene, CDR3 protein, CDR3 DNA. The D gene is left open where the match is weak. Size is omitted from some rows. Given values are once, few, many or a class for expanded clones.

abundance: few
d_gene: NA
v_gene: TRBV7-6
j_gene: TRBJ2-6
CDR3aa: CASSWPWSGNSGVLTF
CDR3nt: TGTGCCAGCAGCTGGCCTTGGTCGGGTAACTCCGGAGTCCTGACTTTC

abundance: NA
d_gene: NA
v_gene: TRBV12-3/TRBV12-4
j_gene: TRBJ2-7
CDR3aa: CASSLETAPYEQSF
CDR3nt: TGTGCCAGCAGTTTAGAAACCGCGCCCTACGAGCAGTCCTTC

abundance: many
d_gene: NA
v_gene: TRBV7-2
j_gene: TRBJ2-1
CDR3aa: CASSFTGLQYNEQFF
CDR3nt: TGTGCCAGCAGCTTTACGGGGCTGCAATACAATGAGCAGTTCTTC

abundance: many
d_gene: NA
v_gene: TRBV19
j_gene: TRBJ1-5
CDR3aa: CASSIVQLNQPQHF
CDR3nt: TGTGCCAGTAGTATCGTACAGTTAAATCAGCCCCAGCATTTT

abundance: NA
d_gene: NA
v_gene: TRBV19
j_gene: TRBJ1-4
CDR3aa: CASSEWNKFNEKLFF
CDR3nt: TGTGCCAGTAGCGAGTGGAACAAATTCAATGAAAAACTGTTTTTT

abundance: once
d_gene: NA
v_gene: TRBV15
j_gene: TRBJ2-1
CDR3aa: CATSNIQSSYNEQFF
CDR3nt: TGTGCCACCAGCAACATACAGAGCTCCTACAATGAGCAGTTCTTC

abundance: NA
d_gene: TRBD1
v_gene: TRBV11-1
j_gene: TRBJ2-7
CDR3aa: CASSSADRAQYF
CDR3nt: TGTGCCAGCAGCTCAGCGGACAGGGCGCAGTACTTC

abundance: many
d_gene: TRBD2
v_gene: TRBV20-1
j_gene: TRBJ2-3
CDR3aa: CSTGTSGVLSTDTQYF
CDR3nt: TGCAGTACCGGGACTAGCGGGGTACTTAGCACAGATACGCAGTATTTT

abundance: NA
d_gene: TRBD1
v_gene: TRBV5-1
j_gene: TRBJ2-7
CDR3aa: CASSFAEGQGGYEQYF
CDR3nt: TGCGCCAGCAGCTTTGCGGAGGGACAGGGAGGCTACGAGCAGTACTTC

abundance: once
d_gene: NA
v_gene: TRBV2
j_gene: TRBJ1-6
CDR3aa: CASSVGYSYNSPLHF
CDR3nt: TGTGCCAGCAGTGTGGGTTACTCCTATAATTCACCCCTCCACTTT

abundance: many
d_gene: NA
v_gene: TRBV20-1
j_gene: TRBJ1-1
CDR3aa: CSARSGASYTEAFF
CDR3nt: TGCAGTGCCAGGAGTGGAGCCTCGTACACTGAAGCTTTCTTT

abundance: many
d_gene: TRBD2
v_gene: TRBV6-1
j_gene: TRBJ2-5
CDR3aa: CASSGLAGVHQETQYF
CDR3nt: TGTGCCAGCAGTGGACTAGCGGGAGTCCACCAAGAGACCCAGTACTTC

abundance: few
d_gene: TRBD1
v_gene: TRBV10-3
j_gene: TRBJ1-5
CDR3aa: CASRPTGEDQPQHF
CDR3nt: TGTGCCTCCCGACCGACAGGGGAAGATCAGCCCCAGCATTTT

abundance: once
d_gene: TRBD1
v_gene: TRBV15
j_gene: TRBJ1-2
CDR3aa: CATSLGTGDGYTF
CDR3nt: TGTGCCACCAGCCTCGGTACAGGGGACGGCTACACCTTC

abundance: many
d_gene: TRBD1
v_gene: TRBV6-5
j_gene: TRBJ1-3
CDR3aa: CASSYSLQGTIYF
CDR3nt: TGTGCCAGCAGTTACTCATTACAGGGGACCATATATTTT

abundance: many
d_gene: TRBD2
v_gene: TRBV7-6
j_gene: TRBJ2-2
CDR3aa: CAVLWAEEARPIGGVGTGELFF
CDR3nt: TGTGCCGTCCTTTGGGCGGAAGAGGCACGACCAATCGGGGGGGTAGGTACCGGGGAGCTGTTTTTT

abundance: NA
d_gene: NA
v_gene: TRBV18
j_gene: TRBJ2-2
CDR3aa: CASSLLQGTGELFF
CDR3nt: TGTGCCAGCTCACTACTACAGGGCACCGGGGAGCTGTTTTTT

abundance: NA
d_gene: TRBD1
v_gene: TRBV28
j_gene: TRBJ2-2
CDR3aa: CASSEYRGLGTGELFF
CDR3nt: TGTGCCAGCAGTGAGTACAGGGGGCTGGGCACCGGGGAGCTGTTTTTT

abundance: many
d_gene: NA
v_gene: TRBV10-3
j_gene: TRBJ1-4
CDR3aa: CAIRPGDVANEKLFF
CDR3nt: TGTGCCATCCGCCCGGGGGATGTGGCTAATGAAAAACTGTTTTTT

abundance: many
d_gene: TRBD1
v_gene: TRBV12-3/TRBV12-4
j_gene: TRBJ2-7
CDR3aa: CASSTQQGHEQYF
CDR3nt: TGTGCCAGCAGTACCCAACAGGGGCACGAGCAGTACTTC

abundance: NA
d_gene: TRBD1
v_gene: TRBV5-1
j_gene: TRBJ2-7
CDR3aa: CASSPGTRTGVYYEQYF
CDR3nt: TGCGCCAGCAGCCCAGGTACAAGGACAGGGGTATACTACGAGCAGTACTTC

abundance: NA
d_gene: TRBD1
v_gene: TRBV7-9
j_gene: TRBJ2-7
CDR3aa: CASSPQDRGGNEQYF
CDR3nt: TGTGCCAGCAGCCCTCAGGACAGGGGAGGAAACGAGCAGTACTTC

abundance: NA
d_gene: NA
v_gene: TRBV7-9
j_gene: TRBJ1-4
CDR3aa: CASSLAVQGRRNEKLFF
CDR3nt: TGTGCCAGCAGCTTGGCAGTTCAGGGGCGTAGGAATGAAAAACTGTTTTTT

abundance: NA
d_gene: NA
v_gene: TRBV20-1
j_gene: TRBJ2-1
CDR3aa: CSARDQNNEQFF
CDR3nt: TGCAGTGCTAGAGACCAGAACAATGAGCAGTTCTTC

abundance: NA
d_gene: NA
v_gene: TRBV19
j_gene: TRBJ2-1
CDR3aa: CASSWSGNNEQFF
CDR3nt: TGTGCCAGTAGTTGGTCAGGGAACAATGAGCAGTTCTTC

abundance: once
d_gene: TRBD2
v_gene: TRBV7-2
j_gene: TRBJ2-5
CDR3aa: CASSLGRRLAGGSGETQYF
CDR3nt: TGTGCCAGCAGCTTAGGTCGTCGACTAGCGGGGGGCTCCGGGGAGACCCAGTACTTC

abundance: NA
d_gene: NA
v_gene: TRBV2
j_gene: TRBJ2-7
CDR3aa: CASSEFDKSLYEQYF
CDR3nt: TGTGCCAGCAGTGAATTTGACAAATCACTCTACGAGCAGTACTTC

abundance: NA
d_gene: NA
v_gene: TRBV7-8
j_gene: TRBJ2-2
CDR3aa: CASSYRTWTESTGELFF
CDR3nt: TGCGCCAGCAGCTACCGGACCTGGACGGAGAGCACCGGGGAGCTGTTTTTT

abundance: NA
d_gene: NA
v_gene: TRBV7-9
j_gene: TRBJ2-7
CDR3aa: CASSLGRADYEQYF
CDR3nt: TGTGCCAGCAGCTTAGGGAGGGCGGACTACGAGCAGTACTTC

abundance: NA
d_gene: NA
v_gene: TRBV20-1
j_gene: TRBJ1-1
CDR3aa: CSARDQGVSKEAFF
CDR3nt: TGCAGTGCTAGAGATCAAGGTGTATCAAAAGAAGCTTTCTTT

abundance: many
d_gene: TRBD1
v_gene: TRBV6-5
j_gene: TRBJ1-4
CDR3aa: CASARQGLGEKLFF
CDR3nt: TGTGCCAGCGCACGACAGGGTTTAGGTGAAAAACTGTTTTTT

abundance: NA
d_gene: NA
v_gene: TRBV2
j_gene: TRBJ2-7
CDR3aa: CASSEMQVYEQYF
CDR3nt: TGTGCCAGCAGTGAGATGCAGGTATACGAGCAGTACTTC

abundance: NA
d_gene: TRBD1
v_gene: TRBV5-1
j_gene: TRBJ1-2
CDR3aa: CASSPPGQGTQGYTF
CDR3nt: TGCGCCAGCAGCCCGCCGGGACAGGGGACCCAGGGCTACACCTTC